These 26 T cell receptor beta chains were sequenced from one sample in a study of blood T cells in healthy people across ages. Primers used in a second PCR of about 7 to 12 cycles were a sample-barcoded 5' primer and a J-beta primer mix. MiXCR was run by TCRdb on the 5' RACE reads, yielding one entry per CDR3 protein. In the table there are approximately 400,000 distinct CDR3 sequences, 50% to 60% of which are singletons. The sequencing sample was made of blood. The receptors here all came from a man between 60 and 70 years old in good health.

This clonotype was counted only a few times. This chain joins TRBV6-5 and TRBJ2-3; weak D call: TRBD1 (6 bases). Between the trimmed V and J ends, which lost 6 bases and 4 bases, there was a span of 17 bases. From germline, CDR1 is MNHEY and CDR2 SVGAGI. The CDR3 is 15 amino acids. CDR3 DNA: TGTGCCAGCAGCCATTCCACAGGGCACGCAGATACGCAGTATTTT. This sequence encodes CASSHSTGHADTQYF.

As regards this clonotype: A read error may be the cause here, since a much bigger clone is one base away. V is TRBV2 and J is TRBJ2-6; 8 nucleotides align to TRBD2. Germline CDR1 and CDR2: SNHLY and FYNNEI. The CDR3 has 18 residues. V lost 10 bases, J lost 6 bases, and 20 bases stayed unmatched. The CDR3 reads CATRRSRLAGRLANVLTF. Written as DNA, the CDR3 is TGTGCCACACGCCGTTCGCGGCTAGCGGGCCGTTTGGCCAACGTCCTGACTTTC.

A few counts support this clonotype. The rearrangement uses TRBV6-5 and TRBJ2-3; no definite D call. There are 14 residues in the CDR3. V shed 2 bases and J shed 3 bases, with 9 bases lying between them. CDR1 MNHEY and CDR2 SVGAGI come from the germline V gene. The CDR3 nucleotides are TGTGCCAGCAGTTACGAGGCGCGAACAGATACGCAGTATTTT. Residues: CASSYEARTDTQYF.

As concerns this clonotype: An end of the junction does not agree with germline; a read error may underlie this. The chain carries TRBV7-9 and TRBJ2-1; D ambiguous. Germline V gene data show CDR1 as SEHNR and CDR2 as FQNEAQ (reference sequence). The CDR3 is 15 amino acids. CDR3: CAGSLRSSSYNEQFF. CDR3 coding DNA: TGTGCCGGCAGCTTAAGGTCTAGCTCCTACAATGAGCAGTTCTTC.

To note about this clonotype: Since a much larger clone is just one base distant, this may be a read error. This rearrangement joins TRBV18 to TRBJ1-6; maybe TRBD1 (6 bases). This CDR3 is 14 amino acids long. Trimming shortened V by 6 bases and J by 10 bases, and 16 bases separated the two germline ends. Germline V gene data show CDR1 as KGHSH and CDR2 as LQKENI. In nucleotides, the CDR3 is TGTGCCAGCTCCGGGGCAGGGGAGAGATCACCCCTCCACTTT. As protein: CASSGAGERSPLHF. Drawing the rest from reference TRBV18 and TRBJ1-6, the complete variable domain is NAGVMQNPRHLVRRRGQEARLRCSPMKGHSHVYWYRQLPEEGLKFMVYLQKENIIDESGMPKERFSAEFPKEGPSILRIQQVVRGDSAAYFCASSGAGERSPLHFGNGTRLTVT.

The rearrangement joins TRBV7-2 to TRBJ1-1; no clear D gene. The length of the CDR3 is 12 residues. Looked up from germline, CDR1 is SGHTA and CDR2 is FQGNSA. Trimming took off 5 bases at V and 4 bases at J, with 8 bases between the two ends. CDR3 DNA sequence: TGTGCCAGCAGCCACTTCCTCACTGAAGCTTTCTTT. Protein sequence: CASSHFLTEAFF.

The chain employs TRBV29-1 and TRBJ2-5, with a possible D match to TRBD1 (5 bases). V lost 6 bases and J lost 5, with 13 bases in between. Germline V CDR1 and CDR2: SQVTM, ANQGSEA. The CDR3 sequence is 12 residues long. The CDR3 here is CSVAQGTETQYF. CDR3 DNA sequence: TGCAGCGTCGCGCAGGGTACGGAGACCCAGTACTTC.

This clonotype was seen repeatedly, ten times or more. This sequence joins TRBV12-3 or TRBV12-4 and TRBJ2-7; no reliable D call. V lost 5 bases, J lost 2 bases, and 10 bases lay in between. The CDR3 spans 13 residues. CDR3 sequence reads: CASSLPPTYEQYF. For the CDR3, the DNA is TGTGCCAGCAGTCTCCCCCCCACCTACGAGCAGTACTTC.

This chain links TRBV20-1 with TRBJ2-7; TRBD2 might be the D (6 bases). Germline V gene sequence: CDR1 DFQATT, CDR2 SNEGSKA (reference sequence). This CDR3 has 16 residues. Deletions cut 6 bases from V and 0 bases from J, with 21 bases between. CDR3 loop: CSAIRPGLFSSYEQYF. DNA of the CDR3: TGCAGTGCGATCCGGCCGGGACTGTTTTCCTCCTACGAGCAGTACTTC.

This clonotype was found once. The gene calls are TRBV12-3 or TRBV12-4 and TRBJ2-3, with 7 bases aligning to TRBD1. V was clipped by 7 bases and J by 2 bases; unmatched bases: 12. CDR3 length: 16 residues. In nucleotides, the CDR3 is TGTGCCAGCACCCCGGACAGGAGTATAATCACAGATACGCAGTATTTT. This translates into CASTPDRSIITDTQYF.

This clonotype turned up a few times. The chain recombines TRBV7-9 with TRBJ1-2; D is perhaps TRBD1 (5 bases). Per the germline V gene, CDR1 is SEHNR and CDR2 is FQNEAQ (reference sequence). CDR3 length: 15 amino acids. The ends were cut back, 5 bases at V and 4 bases at J, with 17 bases in the middle. The CDR3 DNA sequence: TGTGCCAGCAGCCCCCGGGAGGGGCGTTCCTATGGCTACACCTTC. It specifies CASSPREGRSYGYTF.

There are a few counts of this clonotype. The chain joins TRBV20-1 to TRBJ2-5; D is uncertain. V was clipped by 6 bases and J by 4 bases, with 9 bases between them. The CDR3 is made up of 11 amino acids. Germline V CDR1 and CDR2: DFQATT, SNEGSKA (reference sequence). The CDR3 DNA follows: TGCAGTGCCTCGCCGGCAGAGACCCAGTACTTC. Its translation: CSASPAETQYF.

This clonotype was counted only a few times. The chain links TRBV7-2 to TRBJ2-1; a weak D match, TRBD2 (5 bases). Trimming stripped 7 bases from V and 10 bases from J, with 17 bases between. CDR1 is SGHTA, CDR2 FQGNSA, per germline. The CDR3 has 13 amino acids. This CDR3 reads CASTPVRRGEQFF. CDR3 DNA sequence: TGTGCCAGCACCCCGGTTCGGAGAGGGGAGCAGTTCTTC.

CDR3 in amino acids: CASSLYQNIQYF. For the CDR3, the DNA is TGTGCCAGCAGCTTATACCAAAACATTCAGTACTTC. The genes are TRBV7-2 and TRBJ2-4; no clear D. Germline-derived CDR1 and CDR2 are SGHTA and FQGNSA. The CDR3 is made up of 12 amino acids. Trimming took 2 bases from V and 5 from J, leaving 4 bases between them. Full variable domain (remainder filled in from reference TRBV7-2 and TRBJ2-4): GAGVSQSPSNKVTEKGKDVELRCDPISGHTALYWYRQSLGQGLEFLIYFQGNSAPDKSGLPSDRFSAERTGGSVSTLTIQRTQQEDSAVYLCASSLYQNIQYFGAGTRLSVL.

V usage is TRBV7-8 and J usage is TRBJ2-5; D might be TRBD2 (7 bases). This CDR3 region has 14 residues. V lost 5 bases, J lost 4 bases, and 14 bases lay in between. Germline CDR1 is SGHVS and CDR2 is FQNEAQ. This CDR3 is CASSNGGALETQYF. The CDR3, as DNA: TGTGCCAGCAGCAATGGGGGGGCATTAGAGACCCAGTACTTC.

This clonotype was found once. The chain carries TRBV10-3 and TRBJ2-3; D gene uncertain. Germline V gene sequence: CDR1 ENHRY, CDR2 SYGVKD. V lost 2 bases, J lost 2 bases, and 8 bases lay in between. The CDR3 length is 14 residues. Here the CDR3 reads CAISEAQVTDTQYF. The CDR3 coding sequence is TGTGCCATCAGTGAGGCCCAGGTCACAGATACGCAGTATTTT.

In the case of this clonotype: A much larger clone sits a single nucleotide away, making a read error possible. V gene TRBV6-1 combines with J gene TRBJ1-1; D is unclear. CDR3 length: 14 residues. CDR1 and CDR2 (germline): MNHNS, SASEGT. The CDR3 is CASSPLTGSTVAFF. The CDR3 DNA follows: TGTGCCAGCAGTCCATTGACGGGGAGCACTGTAGCTTTCTTT.

This clonotype was recorded a few times. The junction and the germline gene differ at one end; a read error may be behind it. The J gene is TRBJ2-5, the V gene TRBV7-2; 11 bases map to TRBD2. Germline CDR1 and CDR2: SGHTA and FQGNSA. The CDR3 contains 16 residues. Here the CDR3 reads CASTLAGGGLQETQYF. For the CDR3, the DNA is TGTGCCAGCACCTTAGCGGGGGGGGGTCTTCAAGAGACCCAGTACTTC.

The genes are TRBV28 and TRBJ1-5, with D uncertain. V was shortened by 3 bases and J by 0 bases, with 6 bases between the two germline ends. There are 14 residues in the CDR3. CDR1 MDHEN and CDR2 SYDVKM come from the germline V gene. CDR3: CASSFLHSNQPQHF. CDR3 in DNA: TGTGCCAGCAGTTTTTTGCATAGCAATCAGCCCCAGCATTTT.

This chain joins TRBV12-3 or TRBV12-4 and TRBJ2-3, with D perhaps TRBD1 or TRBD2 (5 bases each). CDR3 length: 13 amino acids. V was shortened by 4 bases and J by 6 bases, with 11 bases between the two germline ends. CDR3: CASSSSWGDTQYF. The DNA for the CDR3 is TGTGCCAGCAGTTCATCGTGGGGGGATACGCAGTATTTT.

This clonotype came up a few times. The chain couples TRBV20-1 to TRBJ2-3; 8 positions agree with TRBD2. V shed 4 bases, J shed 1 base, and the junction held 1 base outside the gene matches. This CDR3 spans 13 amino acids. The germline CDR1 and CDR2 sequences are DFQATT and SNEGSKA (reference sequence). CDR3 DNA sequence: TGCAGTGCTATGACTAGCGGCACAGATACGCAGTATTTT. Translating it yields CSAMTSGTDTQYF.

V is TRBV5-1 and J is TRBJ2-7, with no clear D. The DNA end is more similar to TRBJ2-5, so the J call may be wrong. The CDR3 covers 15 residues. Germline CDR1 is SGHRS and CDR2 is YFSETQ. In DNA, the CDR3 is TGCGCCAGCAGCCTTTCCCGGGCCTCCCGAGAGACCCAGTACTTC. This translates into CASSLSRASRETQYF.

The V gene is TRBV2, the J gene TRBJ2-5, with D perhaps TRBD2 (5 bases). There are 15 residues in the CDR3. V was pared by 3 bases and J by 1 base, with 12 bases between. The germline gives CDR1 SNHLY, CDR2 FYNNEI. CDR3 DNA: TGTGCCAGCAGTGACGTGCGCGGACTCCAAGAGACCCAGTACTTC. Its translation is CASSDVRGLQETQYF.

Only a few counts were recorded for this clonotype. The chain carries TRBV5-1 and TRBJ1-1, with a possible D match to TRBD1 (6 bases). This CDR3 spans 13 amino acids. Germline V gene lookup returns CDR1 SGHRS and CDR2 YFSETQ. V lost 0 bases to trimming and J lost 6 bases, with 9 bases between them. The CDR3 region has the DNA TGCGCCAGCAGCTTGGGGGGGGCCTCTGAAGCTTTCTTT. This codes for CASSLGGASEAFF.

This clonotype appeared once. Possible read error: a much larger clone is one base away. The rearrangement uses TRBV20-1 and TRBJ2-7; possible D gene TRBD2, 6 bases. The germline V gene encodes CDR1 DFQATT and CDR2 SNEGSKA (reference sequence). CDR3 length: 13 residues. V was trimmed by 6 bases and J by 7 bases, leaving 19 bases between them. The DNA of the CDR3 is TGCAGTGCGTGGTGTAGCGGCAACAATGAGCAGTACTTC. The encoded protein is CSAWCSGNNEQYF.

The chain couples TRBV5-1 to TRBJ2-7; 7 positions agree with TRBD2. The junction had 6 bases not matched to a gene; V was cut back by 0 bases and J by 3 bases. Per the germline V gene, CDR1 is SGHRS and CDR2 is YFSETQ. This CDR3 comprises 15 residues. The CDR3 is CASSLGAGPLYEQYF. CDR3 sequence (DNA): TGCGCCAGCAGCTTGGGAGCGGGACCCCTCTACGAGCAGTACTTC.